The present entry profiles one T cell receptor (beta chain) with its context. The source of the sample is a study of shared clonotypes between healthy human individuals. Naive CD8 cells, CD45RO-negative and positively selected for CCR7, excluded terminally differentiated effector memory CD45RA+ cells. Caucasian adults residing in Nashville, Tennessee made up all the donors. Assay: immunoSEQ multiplex PCR; the TCRdb copy retains only in-frame clones and omits some. The sample includes 800,000 or so clones, about 96% of them seen just once. Sequenced: naive CD8+ T cells sorted from blood. This receptor was taken from a man aged 25 to 40 in good health.

CDR3 amino acids: CASTYFTGDTIYF. In nucleotides, the CDR3 is TGTGCCAGCACTTACTTCACGGGGGACACCATATATTTT. This chain connects TRBV27 to TRBJ1-3; weak D call: TRBD1 (5 bases). The CDR3 sequence is 13 residues long. V dropped 7 bases and J dropped 8 bases, with 15 bases sitting between them. Germline V gene lookup returns CDR1 MNHEY and CDR2 SMNVEV (reference sequence).